The source of this T cell receptor (beta chain) is a study of T cell repertoires in cytomegalovirus infection (dated by TCRdb to the late 2010s). Background on the whole study: Donor HLA type was relevant to the analysis, because carriage of CMV infection together with the matching HLA type was indicated by public TCR beta signatures. Beyond this particular receptor, the publication reports: The ex vivo response was dominated by HLA-C-restricted CMV-specific TCR beta clonotypes, which also provided the single most frequent clonotype in two of eight donors. In both this cohort and an independent cohort of over 350 donors, the cumulative frequency of public TCR beta family members distinguished carriers of CMV infection plus the relevant HLA type.

CDR1 and CDR2 are drawn from the germline V gene: KGHSH, LQKENI. A distance of 13 bases separates the germline ends of V and J, which lose 3 bases and 10 bases respectively. The CDR3 runs 14 residues from the cysteine to the phenylalanine. The DNA shown is the 42-base CDR3, in frame from base 1. Instrument on record: Illumina HiSeq 1500. In TCRdb, the public reads were trimmed at Q25 with fastp and aligned with MiXCR, with productive beta chains retained. Rows matching on CDR3 protein sequence are summarized as one entry with the most common DNA and genes. For this sample there are approximately 76,000 distinct CDR3 sequences; more than 3% appear just once. The ten largest clones add up to roughly 4.4% of the sample. This clonotype was found many times. The antigen it binds to is not known. Per-nucleotide qualities are absent, and no much larger clonotype sits a single base away.

The sequence derives from a human donor in good health (CMV status not recorded). Some clones in this sample may be carry-over from other donors' samples. Recombination linked TRBV18 to TRBJ1-6, with no confidently assigned D gene. Specimen: PBMCs. The DNA sequence is TGTGCCAGCTCACCCCTTGACCGAGGATCACCCCTCCACTTT. This translates into CASSPLDRGSPLHF.